A single sample gave rise to the 21 T cell receptor beta chains below, sequenced in a study of blood T cell repertoires in COVID-19. Some clones are missing from TCRdb's copy, which holds only in-frame ones; the method was immunoSEQ multiplex PCR. The table includes approximately 76,000 clones, around 85% detected once. The source material was peripheral blood. The receptors originated from a man younger than 40 with acute or convalescent COVID-19.

On this clone: The same CDR3 can be traced to other DNA sequences in this sample. The chain couples TRBV6-1 to TRBJ2-7; D is undetermined. The CDR3 is made up of 13 amino acids. The germline V and J ends were trimmed by 1 base and 3 bases, with 7 bases remaining between them. Germline CDR1 reads MNHNS; CDR2 reads SASEGT. CDR3 protein: CASSEGGRYEQYF. CDR3 coding DNA: TGTGCCAGCAGTGAAGGAGGCCGCTACGAGCAGTACTTC.

The chain has TRBV3-1 (or the pseudogene TRBV3-2) and TRBJ2-1, with no clear D. Per germline, CDR1 LGHDT and CDR2 YNNKEL (reference sequence). V lost 1 base, J lost 6 bases, and 10 bases lay in between. CDR3 size: 14 residues. The CDR3 region has the DNA TGTGCCAGCAGCCAAGGTGGGCCCTCCAATGAGCAGTTCTTC. It specifies CASSQGGPSNEQFF.

This chain links TRBV28 with TRBJ1-5, with a weak D call TRBD1 (6 bases). Germline V gives CDR1 MDHEN, CDR2 SYDVKM. This CDR3 spans 15 amino acids. The ends were cut back, 5 bases at V and 0 bases at J, with 11 bases in the middle. CDR3 DNA sequence: TGTGCCAGCAGTCGCACAGGGTATAGCAATCAGCCCCAGCATTTT. Protein sequence: CASSRTGYSNQPQHF.

This rearrangement joins TRBV6-1 to TRBJ2-3; 11 bases line up with TRBD2. Germline V gene sequence: CDR1 MNHNS, CDR2 SASEGT. This CDR3 has 17 residues. V gave up 2 bases and J gave up 8 bases; unmatched junction bases: 12. CDR3 sequence: CASSELASGRTQGTQYF. The CDR3 DNA sequence: TGTGCCAGCAGTGAATTGGCTAGCGGGAGGACCCAGGGTACGCAGTATTTT.

V and J are TRBV2 and TRBJ2-7; 11 nucleotides align to TRBD2. Germline lookup yields CDR1 SNHLY and CDR2 FYNNEI. After removal of 4 bases from V and 2 bases from J, the junction contained 25 bases not matched to a gene. The CDR3 spans 22 residues. The CDR3 loop is CASSVPSGSSGRPSNFPYEQYF. CDR3 in DNA: TGTGCCAGCAGTGTACCAAGCGGCTCTAGCGGGAGGCCTTCGAACTTCCCCTACGAGCAGTACTTC.

The chain combines TRBV3-1 (or the pseudogene TRBV3-2) with TRBJ2-7, with unresolved D. Germline values: CDR1 LGHDT, CDR2 YNNKEL (reference sequence). There are 15 residues in the CDR3. V was clipped by 1 base and J by 4 bases, with 14 bases between them. CDR3 amino acids: CASSQATGSEYEQYF. In nucleotides, the CDR3 is TGTGCCAGCAGCCAAGCAACTGGTAGTGAATACGAGCAGTACTTC.

The chain uses TRBV3-1 (or the pseudogene TRBV3-2) and TRBJ2-1; tentatively, D is TRBD1 (7 bases). This CDR3 spans 15 amino acids. Germline CDR1 and CDR2: LGHDT and YNNKEL (reference sequence). Trimming removed 5 bases at V and 4 bases at J, with 15 bases between. CDR3: CASSDQGGTYNEQFF. The CDR3 DNA is TGTGCCAGCAGCGATCAGGGGGGAACTTACAATGAGCAGTTCTTC.

This chain links TRBV24-1 with TRBJ2-5, with 8 nucleotides matching TRBD1. CDR3 size: 15 residues. Germline V gene lookup returns CDR1 KGHDR and CDR2 SFDVKD. J lost 4 bases, V lost 3 bases, and 6 bases had no gene match. The CDR3 spells CATSDPDRERETQYF. DNA of the CDR3: TGTGCCACCAGTGATCCGGACAGGGAGCGAGAGACCCAGTACTTC.

The genes are TRBV12-3 or TRBV12-4 and TRBJ1-1; a weak D match, TRBD1 (6 bases). The CDR3 has 13 residues. With 10 bases removed from V and 1 base from J, the gap between germline ends came to 13 bases. The CDR3 reads CAIQGQPNTEAFF. DNA of the CDR3: TGTGCCATCCAGGGACAACCGAACACTGAAGCTTTCTTT.

This clone was seen once. The CDR3 region has the DNA TGTGCCAGTAGTGACCGCGGCGGGCCAGTAGATACGCAGTATTTT. Translation gives CASSDRGGPVDTQYF. The chain combines TRBV19 with TRBJ2-3; the D gene is possibly TRBD2 (5 bases). V lost 5 bases to trimming and J lost 5 bases, with 17 bases between them. The germline V gene encodes CDR1 LNHDA and CDR2 SQIVND (reference sequence). There are 15 residues in the CDR3.

With respect to this clone: Other DNA sequences in this sample translate to the same CDR3. The chain employs TRBV7-9 and TRBJ1-4, with 7 bases fitting TRBD1. V was clipped by 2 bases and J by 8 bases; unmatched bases: 5. This CDR3 has 14 amino acids. Germline V gene sequence: CDR1 SEHNR, CDR2 FQNEAQ (reference sequence). CDR3 sequence: CASSLRQGGEKLFF. In DNA form, the CDR3 reads TGTGCCAGCAGCTTACGACAGGGTGGCGAAAAACTGTTTTTT.

The rearrangement uses TRBV5-6 and TRBJ1-5, with D maybe TRBD1 (6 bases). There are 14 residues in the CDR3. From germline, CDR1 is SGHDT and CDR2 YYEEEE. V lost 2 bases and J lost 4, with 10 bases in between. The CDR3 bases are TGTGCCAGCAGCTTCGACAGGTCTAATCAGCCCCAGCATTTT. Residues: CASSFDRSNQPQHF.

The rearrangement uses TRBV28 and TRBJ1-5, with 7 nucleotides matching TRBD1. J was trimmed by 5 bases and V by 7 bases; bases with no gene match: 8. Germline V gene sequence: CDR1 MDHEN, CDR2 SYDVKM. The CDR3 consists of 14 residues. The CDR3 DNA is TGTGCCAGCACCAAACTCAGGGGGTATCAGCCCCAGCATTTT. Its protein product is CASTKLRGYQPQHF. Looking up the rest from reference TRBV28 and TRBJ1-5 gives the full variable domain: DVKVTQSSRYLVKRTGEKVFLECVQDMDHENMFWYRQDPGLGLRLIYFSYDVKMKEKGDIPEGYSVSREKKERFSLILESASTNQTSMYLCASTKLRGYQPQHFGDGTRLSIL.

The gene calls are TRBV6-5 and TRBJ1-2, with D possibly TRBD1 on 5 matching bases. This CDR3 contains 14 residues. The V end was cut by 6 bases, the J end by 8 bases, with 19 bases between. The germline V gene encodes CDR1 MNHEY and CDR2 SVGAGI. CDR3 nucleotides: TGTGCCAGCAGAGGGGCCAGCCTTCTTACGGGCTACACCTTC. It is translated as CASRGASLLTGYTF.

V is TRBV14 and J is TRBJ2-3; D possibly corresponds to TRBD2 (6 bases). V lost 4 bases, J lost 2 bases, and 22 bases lay in between. Per germline, CDR1 SGHDN and CDR2 FVKESK. CDR3 length: 18 residues. This chain's CDR3 is CASSPGWWEDSTTDTQYF. For the CDR3, the DNA is TGTGCCAGCAGCCCCGGCTGGTGGGAGGACTCAACCACAGATACGCAGTATTTT.

The chain is built from TRBV28 and TRBJ1-5; no definite D call. CDR1 and CDR2 from the germline V gene are MDHEN and SYDVKM. The V gene lost 8 bases and the J gene lost 4 bases, with 9 bases spanning the gap. This CDR3 is built from 12 residues. The CDR3 sequence: CASYSVNQPQHF. In DNA form, the CDR3 reads TGTGCCAGCTACAGTGTTAATCAGCCCCAGCATTTT.

This clone was found once. This chain joins TRBV24-1 and TRBJ1-4, with D tentatively TRBD1 (6 bases). This CDR3 is 14 amino acids long. Germline CDR1 KGHDR, CDR2 SFDVKD. V was cut by 4 bases and J by 10 bases, with 15 bases left in between. CDR3 nucleotide sequence: TGTGCCACCAGTGACATCGGACAGCCGAGAAAACTGTTTTTT. Protein sequence: CATSDIGQPRKLFF.

V usage is TRBV5-1 and J usage is TRBJ1-1; 10 bases match TRBD1. Trimming at V came to 0 bases and at J to 4 bases, leaving 18 bases not matched to a gene. Germline CDR1 is SGHRS and CDR2 is YFSETQ. The CDR3 is made up of 20 amino acids. CDR3 DNA: TGCGCCAGCAGCTTGGATTCTTTCTTCGGGACAGGGGAGGAAGGCACTGAAGCTTTCTTT. Protein: CASSLDSFFGTGEEGTEAFF.

This chain joins TRBV9 and TRBJ2-1; D remains ambiguous. With 3 bases removed from V and 6 bases from J, the gap between germline ends came to 13 bases. From germline, CDR1 is SGDLS and CDR2 YYNGEE. The CDR3 length is 14 residues. The CDR3 DNA reads as TGTGCCAGCAGCGGCCTGGCAGATGGCAATGAGCAGTTCTTC. It codes for CASSGLADGNEQFF.

The count of this clone is one. This chain links TRBV27 with TRBJ2-1; D call uncertain. V lost 9 bases and J 1 base, leaving 10 bases between the germline ends. Per the germline V gene, CDR1 is MNHEY and CDR2 is SMNVEV (reference sequence). The CDR3 is 13 residues long. CDR3 region: CASKLRSYNEQFF. The CDR3 DNA reads as TGTGCCAGTAAACTGAGGTCCTACAATGAGCAGTTCTTC.

This chain connects TRBV13 to TRBJ2-7; D is perhaps TRBD2 (5 bases). The V end was cut by 1 base, the J end by 7 bases, with 8 bases between. CDR3 size: 12 residues. CDR1 is PRHDT and CDR2 is FYEKMQ in the germline V gene (reference sequence). CDR3 amino acids: CASSLAGGEQYF. In DNA, the CDR3 is TGTGCCAGCAGCTTAGCAGGCGGGGAGCAGTACTTC.